The rows below give T cell receptor beta chains drawn from one sample of a study of Ad26.COV2.S vaccination and SARS-CoV-2 variants. Profiling relied on immunoSEQ multiplex PCR, and the TCRdb table lists in-frame clones only, not all of them. The top ten clones hold around 2% of a sample with around 400,000 clones, 89% of them seen once. The specimen was peripheral blood, collected in a trial of Ad26.COV2.S vaccine versus placebo. Receptors were obtained from a person between 18 and 65 years old who received the Ad26.COV2.S COVID-19 vaccine or a placebo. The CDR3 runs from the conserved cysteine through the conserved F or W. D genes are given only for firm matches. Clone size is shown for a subset of rows, as once, few, many or a class of expanded clone.

TRBJ2-2	-	TRBV5-6	-	TGTGCCAGCAGTTGGAAAGGACAGACGAACACCGGGGAGCTGTTTTTT	CASSWKGQTNTGELFF
TRBJ2-1	TRBD2	TRBV19	-	TGTGCCAGTAGTATGGGGCCTAGCGGGACTTATGAGCAGTTCTTC	CASSMGPSGTYEQFF
TRBJ2-3	-	TRBV27	-	TGTGCCAGCAGTTCGACTACCGGTGATACGCAGTATTTT	CASSSTTGDTQYF
TRBJ1-2	-	TRBV6-8	-	TGTGCCAGCAGCCTCTTCGTAAGCAGGCCATCATATGGCTACACCTTC	CASSLFVSRPSYGYTF
TRBJ2-2	-	TRBV3-1/TRBV3-2	-	TGTGCCAGCAGCCAGGGGGCCTTGAACACCGGGGAGCTGTTTTTT	CASSQGALNTGELFF
TRBJ2-5	TRBD1	TRBV19	-	TGTGCCAGTAGTATAACCGGGACAGGGAAAGAGACCCAGTACTTC	CASSITGTGKETQYF
TRBJ1-5	-	TRBV28	-	TGTGCCAGCAGTTTATTATGGGGGGCCCAAAATCAGCCCCAGCATTTT	CASSLLWGAQNQPQHF
TRBJ1-4	-	TRBV27	-	TGTGCCAGCAGTTCACAGGGACCAACTAATGAAAAACTGTTTTTT	CASSSQGPTNEKLFF
TRBJ1-1	-	TRBV3-1/TRBV3-2	-	TGTGCCAGCAGCCCCGGACAGAACACTGAAGCTTTCTTT	CASSPGQNTEAFF
TRBJ1-2	TRBD1	TRBV5-6	-	TGTGCCAGCAGCGACAGGGGACCGTATGGCTACACCTTC	CASSDRGPYGYTF
TRBJ2-3	-	TRBV19	-	TGTGCCAGTAGTATCGCCCAGGGGACGGGGACAGATACGCAGTATTTT	CASSIAQGTGTDTQYF
TRBJ1-2	-	TRBV5-5	-	TGTGCCAGCAGCCCGGAGATGGCGAGAGGGCGGATCCGCAACGGGCATGGCTACACCTTC	CASSPEMARGRIRNGHGYTF
TRBJ2-2	-	TRBV27	once	TGTGCCAGCAACCGGCTCTCGGGGGCAAACACCGGGGAGCTGTTTTTT	CASNRLSGANTGELFF
TRBJ2-3	-	TRBV6-5	-	TGTGCCAGCAGTTACTCGAGTTTCTCGACCGCAGATACGCAGTATTTT	CASSYSSFSTADTQYF
TRBJ1-5	TRBD1	TRBV11-2	-	TGTGCCAGCAGCTTAGGGTCAGGGGGGCCCCAGCATTTT	CASSLGSGGPQHF
TRBJ2-6	-	TRBV9	-	TGTGCCAGCAGCGTAGTTTCGGGGCCCGGGGCCAACGTCCTGACTTTC	CASSVVSGPGANVLTF
TRBJ1-5	TRBD1	TRBV30	-	TGTGCCTGCCGACAGGGACCGGACCAGCCCCAGCATTTT	CACRQGPDQPQHF
TRBJ1-2	-	TRBV28	-	TGTGCCAGCAGTCAGGGACCCCAGAATGGCTACACCTTC	CASSQGPQNGYTF
TRBJ1-2	-	TRBV25-1	-	TGTGCCAGCAGTGAATCCCATGGTGCAGGGAGTGGTGGCTACACCTTC	CASSESHGAGSGGYTF
TRBJ2-3	-	TRBV5-1	-	TGCGCCAGCAGCCCCCGTAGGGCGGGACGCGATTGGGATACGCAGTATTTT	CASSPRRAGRDWDTQYF
TRBJ1-4	-	TRBV15	-	TGTGCCACCAGCATGCCGGGACACAGTAATGAAAAACTGTTTTTT	CATSMPGHSNEKLFF
TRBJ1-2	-	TRBV5-1	-	TGCGCCAGCAGCCCACCGGACAGTAACTATGGCTACACCTTC	CASSPPDSNYGYTF
TRBJ2-7	TRBD2	TRBV29-1	once	TGCAGCGTTCGGGGGGAGGAAAAAAGGGCCCCCTACGAGCAGTACTTC	CSVRGEEKRAPYEQYF
TRBJ2-1	-	TRBV27	once	TGTGCCAGCAGTCCCCCATACCTTAGGACCCACAATGAGCAGTTCTTC	CASSPPYLRTHNEQFF
TRBJ2-7	TRBD2	TRBV6-5	few	TGTGCCAGCAGACTGGGACTAGGGCCCTCCTACGAGCAGTACTTC	CASRLGLGPSYEQYF
TRBJ1-5	TRBD1	TRBV7-2	-	TGTGCCAGCAGCGCACCAGGGGGTCTCGGCAATCAGCCCCAGCATTTT	CASSAPGGLGNQPQHF
TRBJ2-2	-	TRBV18	-	TGTGCCAGCTCACCAGGCAGACTAACCGGGGAGCTGTTTTTT	CASSPGRLTGELFF
TRBJ1-2	-	TRBV6-6	-	TGTGCCAGCAGTCCCCCCGGGGATAATGGCTACACCTTC	CASSPPGDNGYTF
TRBJ2-4	TRBD2	TRBV7-2	-	TGTGCCAGCAGCTTAATTCCGAGGCCTAGCGGGGGAAACATTCAGTACTTC	CASSLIPRPSGGNIQYF